The next 3 T cell receptor beta chains were all read from a single sample in a study of blood T cell repertoires in COVID-19. TCRdb's copy holds only in-frame clones and misses some; the assay was immunoSEQ multiplex PCR. The sample contains under 25,000 clones, roughly 88% of which appear only once. Sequenced input: peripheral blood. These receptors were obtained from a man aged 80 or over with active or convalescent COVID-19.

The CDR3: CAISESEVYEQYF. The CDR3 coding sequence is TGTGCCATCAGTGAGTCCGAGGTCTACGAGCAGTACTTC. J is TRBJ2-7 and V is TRBV10-3, with unresolved D. V lost 0 bases and J lost 3, with 6 bases in between. CDR3 length: 13 amino acids. Germline-derived CDR1 and CDR2 are ENHRY and SYGVKD.

The chain uses TRBV5-1 and TRBJ2-1; the D gene is possibly TRBD1 (6 bases). The CDR3 spans 13 residues. The germline gives CDR1 SGHRS, CDR2 YFSETQ. Trimming shortened V by 2 bases and J by 8 bases, and 11 bases separated the two germline ends. CDR3 sequence: CASSFGGGYEQFF. The CDR3 DNA reads TGCGCCAGCAGCTTTGGGGGCGGGTATGAGCAGTTCTTC.

This chain connects TRBV4-1 to TRBJ1-3; 9 bases fit TRBD1. This CDR3 spans 17 amino acids. Trimming removed 0 bases from V and 3 bases from J; junction bases left unmatched: 6. Germline V lookup: CDR1 MGHRA, CDR2 YSYEKL. CDR3 sequence: CASSQDNRGLFGNTIYF. CDR3 nucleotides: TGCGCCAGCAGCCAAGATAACAGGGGGCTCTTTGGAAACACCATATATTTT.